This entry concerns a single T cell receptor (beta chain). Its matching antigen is unknown. Clones were sequenced by immunoSEQ multiplex PCR, and TCRdb holds only the in-frame ones, with some missing. The table has over 100,000 clones, around 94% seen once. This entry comes from a study of T cell responses to AZD1222 COVID-19 vaccine. The study's findings and limits: Following two doses of AZD1222, Spike-specific TCR breadth and depth rose. Repertoire sampling occurred only after the peak T cell response. At 160-218 and 743-854, vaccine-associated CD4 TCRs were dominant, and they spanned spike.

The sequence came from an adult in good health. Sequenced here: peripheral blood, sampled on day 0 of AZD1222 vaccination.

The chain's CDR3 is CATRDRTGTQHF. Written as DNA, the CDR3 is TGTGCCACCCGGGACCGGACCGGGACCCAGCATTTT. V and J are TRBV24-1 and TRBJ1-5; tentatively, D is TRBD1 (5 bases). The germline CDR1 and CDR2 sequences are KGHDR and SFDVKD. This CDR3 contains 12 residues. V lost 9 bases and J lost 11, with 16 bases in between.